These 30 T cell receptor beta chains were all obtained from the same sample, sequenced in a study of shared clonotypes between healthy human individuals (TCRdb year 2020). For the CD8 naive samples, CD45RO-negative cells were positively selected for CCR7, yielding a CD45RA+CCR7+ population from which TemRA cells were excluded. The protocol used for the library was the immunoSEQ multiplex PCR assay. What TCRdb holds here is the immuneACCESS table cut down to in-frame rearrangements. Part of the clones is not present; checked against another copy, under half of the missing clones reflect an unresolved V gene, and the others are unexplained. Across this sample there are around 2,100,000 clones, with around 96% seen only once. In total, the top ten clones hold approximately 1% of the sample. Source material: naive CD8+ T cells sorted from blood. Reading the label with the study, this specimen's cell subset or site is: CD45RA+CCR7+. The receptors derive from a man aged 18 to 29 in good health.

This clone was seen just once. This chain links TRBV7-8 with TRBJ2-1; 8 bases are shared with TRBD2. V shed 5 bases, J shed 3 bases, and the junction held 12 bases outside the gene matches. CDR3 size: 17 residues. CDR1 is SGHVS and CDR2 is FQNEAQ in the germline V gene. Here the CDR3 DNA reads TGTGCCAGCAGCCCCGGGGGAGGAGCGGGAGTCTACAATGAGCAGTTCTTC. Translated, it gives CASSPGGGAGVYNEQFF.

The CDR3 coding sequence is TGTGCCAGCAGCGTATACGACAGGGGGGAGACCCAGTACTTC. The encoded protein is CASSVYDRGETQYF. The chain has TRBV9 and TRBJ2-5, with 9 bases lining up with TRBD1. J lost 5 bases, V lost 1 base, and 3 bases had no gene match. Germline loops: CDR1 SGDLS, CDR2 YYNGEE. This CDR3 has 14 residues.

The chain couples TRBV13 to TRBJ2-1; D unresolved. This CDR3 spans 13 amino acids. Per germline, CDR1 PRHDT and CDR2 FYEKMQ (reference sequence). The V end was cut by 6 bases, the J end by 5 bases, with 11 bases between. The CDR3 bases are TGTGCCAGCAGTTTTGGACCAGACAATGAGCAGTTCTTC. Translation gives CASSFGPDNEQFF.

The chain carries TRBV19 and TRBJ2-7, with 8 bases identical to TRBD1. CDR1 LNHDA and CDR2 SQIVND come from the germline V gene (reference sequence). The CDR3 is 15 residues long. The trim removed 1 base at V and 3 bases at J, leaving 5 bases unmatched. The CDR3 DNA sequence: TGTGCCAGTAGTATAGGGACAGGGCTCGGCTACGAGCAGTACTTC. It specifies CASSIGTGLGYEQYF.

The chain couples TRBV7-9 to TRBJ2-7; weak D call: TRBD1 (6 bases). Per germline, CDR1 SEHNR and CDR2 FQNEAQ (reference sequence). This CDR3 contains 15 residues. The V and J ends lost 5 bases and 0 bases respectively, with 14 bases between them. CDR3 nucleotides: TGTGCCAGCAGCACAAACCGGGACAACTCCTACGAGCAGTACTTC. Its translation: CASSTNRDNSYEQYF.

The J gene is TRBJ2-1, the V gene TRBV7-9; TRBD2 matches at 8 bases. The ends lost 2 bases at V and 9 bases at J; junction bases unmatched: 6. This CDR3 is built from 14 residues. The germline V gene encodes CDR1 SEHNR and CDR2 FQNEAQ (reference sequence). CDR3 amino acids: CASSLLGTSTEQFF. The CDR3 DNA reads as TGTGCCAGCAGCTTACTCGGGACTAGTACTGAGCAGTTCTTC.

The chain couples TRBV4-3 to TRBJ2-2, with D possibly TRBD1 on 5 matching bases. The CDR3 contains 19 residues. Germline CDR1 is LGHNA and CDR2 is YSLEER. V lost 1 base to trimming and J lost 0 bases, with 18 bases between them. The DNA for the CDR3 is TGCGCCAGCAGCCAAGCCGGCGCAGGGTACGAGGCGAACACCGGGGAGCTGTTTTTT. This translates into CASSQAGAGYEANTGELFF.

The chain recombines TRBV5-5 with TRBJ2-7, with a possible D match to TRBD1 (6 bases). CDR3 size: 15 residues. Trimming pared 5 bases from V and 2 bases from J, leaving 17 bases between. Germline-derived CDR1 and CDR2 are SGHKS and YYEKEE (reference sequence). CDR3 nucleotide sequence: TGTGCCAGCAGGGAATGGGACACCGCCGCCTACGAGCAGTACTTC. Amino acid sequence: CASREWDTAAYEQYF. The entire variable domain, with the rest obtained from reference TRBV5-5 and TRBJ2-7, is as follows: DAGVTQSPTHLIKTRGQQVTLRCSPISGHKSVSWYQQVLGQGPQFIFQYYEKEERGRGNFPDRFSARQFPNYSSELNVNALLLGDSALYLCASREWDTAAYEQYFGPGTRLTVT.

CDR3 protein: CASSHGQGHTGELFF. CDR3 sequence (DNA): TGTGCCAGCAGCCATGGACAGGGGCACACCGGGGAGCTGTTTTTT. The chain uses TRBV4-2 and TRBJ2-2; TRBD1 aligns across 9 bases. The CDR3 extends over 15 amino acids. In germline, CDR1 is LGHNA, CDR2 YNFKEQ. V lost 3 bases and J lost 3; bases outside the gene matches: 2.

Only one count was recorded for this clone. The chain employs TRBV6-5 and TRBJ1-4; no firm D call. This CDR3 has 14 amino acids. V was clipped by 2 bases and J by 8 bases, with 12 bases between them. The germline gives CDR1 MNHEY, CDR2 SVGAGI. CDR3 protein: CASSYRRNGEKLFF. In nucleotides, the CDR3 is TGTGCCAGCAGTTACAGGAGAAATGGGGAAAAACTGTTTTTT.

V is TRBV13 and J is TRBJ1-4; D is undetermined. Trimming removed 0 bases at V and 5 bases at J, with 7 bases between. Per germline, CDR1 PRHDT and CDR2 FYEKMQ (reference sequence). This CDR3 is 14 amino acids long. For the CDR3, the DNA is TGTGCCAGCAGCTTAGGGGACTCGAATGAAAAACTGTTTTTT. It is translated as CASSLGDSNEKLFF.

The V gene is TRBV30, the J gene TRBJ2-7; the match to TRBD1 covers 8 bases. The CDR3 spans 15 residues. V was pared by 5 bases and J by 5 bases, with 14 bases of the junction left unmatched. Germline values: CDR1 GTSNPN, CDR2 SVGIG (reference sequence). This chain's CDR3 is CAWGADREQVHEQYF. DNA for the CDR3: TGTGCCTGGGGCGCGGACAGGGAACAGGTCCACGAGCAGTACTTC.

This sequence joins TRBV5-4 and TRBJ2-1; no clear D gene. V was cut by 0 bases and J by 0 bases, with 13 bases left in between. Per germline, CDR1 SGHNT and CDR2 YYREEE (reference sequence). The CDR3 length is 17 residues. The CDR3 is CASSLAGLYDSYNEQFF. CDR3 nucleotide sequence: TGTGCCAGCAGCTTGGCTGGGCTGTACGACTCCTACAATGAGCAGTTCTTC.

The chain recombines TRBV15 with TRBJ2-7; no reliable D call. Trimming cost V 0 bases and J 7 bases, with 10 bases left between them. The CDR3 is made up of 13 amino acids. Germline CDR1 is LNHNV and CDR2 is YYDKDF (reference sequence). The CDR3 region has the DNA TGTGCCACCAGCAGAGATTGGCCAGCTGAGCAGTACTTC. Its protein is CATSRDWPAEQYF. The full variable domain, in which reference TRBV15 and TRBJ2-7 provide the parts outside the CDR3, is DAMVIQNPRYQVTQFGKPVTLSCSQTLNHNVMYWYQQKSSQAPKLLFHYYDKDFNNEADTPDNFQSRRPNTSFCFLDIRSPGLGDTAMYLCATSRDWPAEQYFGPGTRLTVT.

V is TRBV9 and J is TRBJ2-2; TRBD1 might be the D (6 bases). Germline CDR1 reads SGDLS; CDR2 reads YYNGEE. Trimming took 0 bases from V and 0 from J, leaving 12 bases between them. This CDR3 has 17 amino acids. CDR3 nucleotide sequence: TGTGCCAGCAGCGTAGAATTAACAGGGCCGAACACCGGGGAGCTGTTTTTT. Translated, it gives CASSVELTGPNTGELFF. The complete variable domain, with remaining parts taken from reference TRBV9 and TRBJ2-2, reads DSGVTQTPKHLITATGQRVTLRCSPRSGDLSVYWYQQSLDQGLQFLIQYYNGEERAKGNILERFSAQQFPDLHSELNLSSLELGDSALYFCASSVELTGPNTGELFFGEGSRLTVL.

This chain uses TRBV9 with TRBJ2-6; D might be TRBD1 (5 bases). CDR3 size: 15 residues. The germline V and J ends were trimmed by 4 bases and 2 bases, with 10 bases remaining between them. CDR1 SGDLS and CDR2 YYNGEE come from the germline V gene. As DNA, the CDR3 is TGTGCCAGCAGCATGACAGCTACTGGGGCCAACGTCCTGACTTTC. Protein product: CASSMTATGANVLTF.

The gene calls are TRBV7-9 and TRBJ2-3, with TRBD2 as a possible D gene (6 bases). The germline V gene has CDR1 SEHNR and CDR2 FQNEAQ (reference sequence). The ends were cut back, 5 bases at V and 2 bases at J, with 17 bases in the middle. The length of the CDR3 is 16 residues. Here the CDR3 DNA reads TGTGCCAGCAGCCGGGGTACTAGCCAGCCCACAGATACGCAGTATTTT. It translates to CASSRGTSQPTDTQYF.

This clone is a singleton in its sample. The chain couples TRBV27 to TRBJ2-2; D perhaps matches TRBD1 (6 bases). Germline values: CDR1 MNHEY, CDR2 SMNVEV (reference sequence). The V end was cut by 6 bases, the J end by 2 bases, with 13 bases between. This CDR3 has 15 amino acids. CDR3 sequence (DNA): TGTGCCAGCAGCGCCGGGACACTAAACACCGGGGAGCTGTTTTTT. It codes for CASSAGTLNTGELFF.

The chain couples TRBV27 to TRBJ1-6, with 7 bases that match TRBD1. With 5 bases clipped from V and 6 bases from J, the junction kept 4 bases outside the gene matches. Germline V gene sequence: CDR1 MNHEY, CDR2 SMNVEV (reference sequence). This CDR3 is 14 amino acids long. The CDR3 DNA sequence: TGTGCCAGCAGTCACCGGGACAGTAATTCACCCCTCCACTTT. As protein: CASSHRDSNSPLHF.

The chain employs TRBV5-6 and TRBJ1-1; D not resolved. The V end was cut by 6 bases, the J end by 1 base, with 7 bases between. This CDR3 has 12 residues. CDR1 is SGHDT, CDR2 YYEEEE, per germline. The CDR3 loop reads CASNIGNTEAFF. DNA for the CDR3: TGTGCCAGCAACATTGGGAACACTGAAGCTTTCTTT.

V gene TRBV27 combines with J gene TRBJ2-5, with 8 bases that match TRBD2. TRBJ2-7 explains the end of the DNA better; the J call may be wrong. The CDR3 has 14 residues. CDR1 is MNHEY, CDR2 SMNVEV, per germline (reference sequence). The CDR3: CASSYSGTYYEQYF. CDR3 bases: TGTGCCAGCAGTTATAGCGGGACGTACTACGAGCAGTACTTC.

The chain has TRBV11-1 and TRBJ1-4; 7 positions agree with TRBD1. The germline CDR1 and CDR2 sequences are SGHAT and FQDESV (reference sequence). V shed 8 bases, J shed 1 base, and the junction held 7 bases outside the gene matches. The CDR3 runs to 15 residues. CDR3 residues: CASRVTGETNEKLFF. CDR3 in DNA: TGTGCCAGCCGCGTCACAGGGGAAACTAATGAAAAACTGTTTTTT.

The CDR3 protein is CASSQVPGTENTEAFF. As DNA, the CDR3 is TGCGCCAGCAGCCAAGTACCTGGGACAGAGAACACTGAAGCTTTCTTT. The chain carries TRBV4-3 and TRBJ1-1; 7 bases map to TRBD1. Germline V gene lookup returns CDR1 LGHNA and CDR2 YSLEER. V shed 1 base and J 1 base; nucleotides not matched to a gene: 6. The CDR3 is 16 amino acids.

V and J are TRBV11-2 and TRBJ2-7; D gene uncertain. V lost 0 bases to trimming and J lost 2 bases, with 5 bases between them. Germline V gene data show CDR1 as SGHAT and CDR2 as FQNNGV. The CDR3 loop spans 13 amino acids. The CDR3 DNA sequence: TGTGCCAGCAGCTTAGAGCCAACCTACGAGCAGTACTTC. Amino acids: CASSLEPTYEQYF.

CDR3 sequence (DNA): TGTGCCAGTAGTATAACCGGACAGGGTTTTGGCTACACCTTC. Translating it yields CASSITGQGFGYTF. The genes are TRBV19 and TRBJ1-2; 8 positions agree with TRBD1. Unmatched junction bases numbered 6, after V lost 2 bases and J lost 7 bases. Germline lookup yields CDR1 LNHDA and CDR2 SQIVND (reference sequence). This CDR3 has 14 amino acids.

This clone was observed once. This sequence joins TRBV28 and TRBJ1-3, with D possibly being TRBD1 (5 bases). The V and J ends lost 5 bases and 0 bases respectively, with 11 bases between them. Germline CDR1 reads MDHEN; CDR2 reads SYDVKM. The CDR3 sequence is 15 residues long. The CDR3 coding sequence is TGTGCCAGCAGTCTGGACACGGTCTCTGGAAACACCATATATTTT. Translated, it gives CASSLDTVSGNTIYF.

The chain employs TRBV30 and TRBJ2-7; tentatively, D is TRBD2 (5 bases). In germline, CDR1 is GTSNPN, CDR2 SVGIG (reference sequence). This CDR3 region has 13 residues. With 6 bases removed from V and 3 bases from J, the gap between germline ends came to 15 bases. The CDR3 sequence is CACLGLADYEQYF. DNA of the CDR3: TGTGCCTGTTTAGGACTTGCCGACTACGAGCAGTACTTC.

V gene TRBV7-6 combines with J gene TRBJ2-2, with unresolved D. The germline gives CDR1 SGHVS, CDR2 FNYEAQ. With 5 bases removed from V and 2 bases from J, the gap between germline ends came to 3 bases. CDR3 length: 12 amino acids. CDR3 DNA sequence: TGTGCCAGCAGCCATAACACCGGGGAGCTGTTTTTT. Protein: CASSHNTGELFF.

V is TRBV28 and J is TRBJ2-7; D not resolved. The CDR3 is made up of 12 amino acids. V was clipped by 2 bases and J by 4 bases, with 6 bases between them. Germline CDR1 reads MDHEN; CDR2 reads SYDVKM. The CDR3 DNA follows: TGTGCCAGCAGTTTACAGCCATACGAGCAGTACTTC. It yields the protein CASSLQPYEQYF.

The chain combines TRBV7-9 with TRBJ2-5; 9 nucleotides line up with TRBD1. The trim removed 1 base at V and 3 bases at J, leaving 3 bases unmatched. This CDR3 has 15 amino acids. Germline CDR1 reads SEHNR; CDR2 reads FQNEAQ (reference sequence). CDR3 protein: CASSLGQGGEETQYF. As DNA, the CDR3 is TGTGCCAGCAGCTTAGGACAGGGGGGCGAAGAGACCCAGTACTTC.